Presented here are 19 T cell receptor beta chains from one specimen sequenced in a study of identical twins. MiXCR, applied by TCRdb to the 5' RACE reads, yields one record per CDR3 protein. The data show about 200,000 distinct CDR3 sequences, roughly a tenth seen once. The sequencing sample was made of memory (CD45RO+) T cells sorted from blood. These TCRs come from a woman aged 18 to 35 in good health.

This clonotype was counted a few times. CDR3 amino acids: CASSYEGGRTQYF. CDR3 DNA: TGTGCCAGCAGTTATGAGGGGGGGCGAACGCAGTATTTT. The J gene is TRBJ2-3, the V gene TRBV6-5; a weak D match, TRBD2 (7 bases). Germline CDR1 is MNHEY and CDR2 is SVGAGI. Trimming stripped 3 bases from V and 9 bases from J, with 13 bases between. This CDR3 contains 13 residues.

This clonotype was counted a few times. The chain carries TRBV20-1 and TRBJ1-5; D ambiguous. V lost 4 bases, J lost 0 bases, and 13 bases lay in between. The V gene's germline CDR1 is DFQATT and CDR2 SNEGSKA (reference sequence). This CDR3 region has 15 residues. The CDR3 is CSAIPPGHSNQPQHF. DNA of the CDR3: TGCAGTGCTATCCCGCCAGGCCATAGCAATCAGCCCCAGCATTTT.

This clonotype came up a few times. The J gene is TRBJ1-2, the V gene TRBV2; the D gene is possibly TRBD1 (6 bases). Germline assignment: CDR1 SNHLY and CDR2 FYNNEI. CDR3 size: 14 residues. Trimming removed 5 bases at V and 1 base at J, with 11 bases between. In nucleotides, the CDR3 is TGTGCCAGCAGTAGGTGGGACAATAACTATGGCTACACCTTC. This encodes CASSRWDNNYGYTF.

In this sample, this clonotype turned up a few times. The chain uses TRBV27 and TRBJ2-3, with D maybe TRBD2 (5 bases). The germline V and J ends were trimmed by 7 bases and 7 bases, with 15 bases remaining between them. Germline CDR1 and CDR2: MNHEY and SMNVEV (reference sequence). The CDR3 loop spans 13 amino acids. In nucleotides, the CDR3 is TGTGCCAGCACGAGGGATGGATCCTATACGCAGTATTTT. It encodes CASTRDGSYTQYF.

The chain has TRBV20-1 and TRBJ2-1, with D unclear. The germline V gene encodes CDR1 DFQATT and CDR2 SNEGSKA (reference sequence). The ends were cut back, 3 bases at V and 4 bases at J, with 7 bases in the middle. The CDR3 contains 12 residues. This CDR3 is CSASPVYNEQFF. DNA for the CDR3: TGCAGTGCTAGCCCCGTTTACAATGAGCAGTTCTTC.

The chain joins TRBV20-1 to TRBJ2-1, with D perhaps being TRBD1 or TRBD2 (5 bases each). The CDR3 runs to 13 residues. V was pared by 5 bases and J by 7 bases, with 15 bases between. CDR1 is DFQATT, CDR2 SNEGSKA, per germline (reference sequence). The DNA for the CDR3 is TGCAGTGCTGACCCCGGGACCAGGAATGAGCAGTTCTTC. It translates to CSADPGTRNEQFF.

This clonotype was counted ten times or more. The gene calls are TRBV20-1 and TRBJ2-1; no firm D call. The CDR3 spans 12 residues. Per the germline V gene, CDR1 is DFQATT and CDR2 is SNEGSKA (reference sequence). V dropped 2 bases and J dropped 8 bases, with 10 bases sitting between them. The CDR3 nucleotides read TGCAGTGCTAGATCCGATAGGGATGAGCAGTTCTTC. Protein sequence: CSARSDRDEQFF.

This clonotype was seen more than once but under ten times. The chain uses TRBV20-1 and TRBJ2-7; D gene unclear. The CDR3 extends over 13 amino acids. Between the trimmed V and J ends, which lost 8 bases and 0 bases, there was a span of 14 bases. The germline gives CDR1 DFQATT, CDR2 SNEGSKA (reference sequence). CDR3 nucleotide sequence: TGCAGTATACTACTTAGTAGCTCCTACGAGCAGTACTTC. It encodes CSILLSSSYEQYF.

This clonotype was seen repeatedly, ten times or more. The chain links TRBV20-1 to TRBJ2-1; 10 positions match TRBD2. Germline lookup yields CDR1 DFQATT and CDR2 SNEGSKA (reference sequence). Losses at the gene ends were 1 base for V and 9 bases for J; bases not matched to a gene: 12. The CDR3 has 16 amino acids. The CDR3 DNA sequence: TGCAGTGCTAGAGCCACCTCTAGCGGGAGTTTGCGTGAGCAGTTCTTC. This sequence encodes CSARATSSGSLREQFF.

This clonotype showed up many times. The rearrangement links TRBV7-9 to TRBJ2-7; 11 bases are a match to TRBD2. Germline CDR1 and CDR2: SEHNR and FQNEAQ (reference sequence). The CDR3 runs to 14 residues. The trim removed 3 bases at V and 4 bases at J, leaving 2 bases unmatched. The CDR3 loop reads CASSLTSGDYEQYF. CDR3 bases: TGTGCCAGCAGCTTGACTAGCGGGGATTACGAGCAGTACTTC.

The chain has TRBV29-1 and TRBJ2-2, with D possibly being TRBD2 (6 bases). V dropped 2 bases and J dropped 0 bases, with 10 bases sitting between them. Germline V gene data show CDR1 as SQVTM and CDR2 as ANQGSEA. The CDR3 spans 15 residues. CDR3 region: CSVEFPGANTGELFF. DNA for the CDR3: TGCAGCGTTGAATTCCCGGGGGCGAACACCGGGGAGCTGTTTTTT.

The CDR3 coding sequence is TGTGCCAGCGATGGGACCCGGGTTTTTTCCGAGCAGTACTTC. Translated, it gives CASDGTRVFSEQYF. The chain joins TRBV2 to TRBJ2-7, with D perhaps assigned TRBD1 or TRBD2 (5 bases each). The germline V gene encodes CDR1 SNHLY and CDR2 FYNNEI. There are 14 residues in the CDR3. V lost 8 bases, J lost 6 bases, and 20 bases lay in between. Complete variable domain (other parts from reference TRBV2 and TRBJ2-7): EPEVTQTPSHQVTQMGQEVILRCVPISNHLYFYWYRQILGQKVEFLVSFYNNEISEKSEIFDDQFSVERPDGSNFTLKIRSTKLEDSAMYFCASDGTRVFSEQYFGPGTRLTVT.

The rearrangement links TRBV9 to TRBJ2-3; 9 bases are shared with TRBD2. The CDR3 has 16 residues. Per the germline V gene, CDR1 is SGDLS and CDR2 is YYNGEE. V shed 3 bases, J shed 8 bases, and the junction held 13 bases outside the gene matches. In nucleotides, the CDR3 is TGTGCCAGCAGCGCCGGGACTAGCCACTTCGCGGGTACGCAGTATTTT. It translates to CASSAGTSHFAGTQYF.

The chain carries TRBV19 and TRBJ2-2; no definite D call. The CDR3 sequence is 14 residues long. V was clipped by 1 base and J by 2 bases, with 5 bases between them. The germline gives CDR1 LNHDA, CDR2 SQIVND (reference sequence). This chain's CDR3 is CASSIVTNTGELFF. The CDR3 DNA is TGTGCCAGTAGTATAGTCACAAACACCGGGGAGCTGTTTTTT.

This chain joins TRBV20-1 and TRBJ2-5; the match to TRBD1 covers 9 bases. Germline V lookup: CDR1 DFQATT, CDR2 SNEGSKA (reference sequence). J was trimmed by 5 bases and V by 6 bases; bases with no gene match: 10. The CDR3 has 14 residues. The CDR3 loop reads CSAEDRGTGETQYF. CDR3 coding DNA: TGCAGTGCAGAAGACAGGGGGACAGGGGAGACCCAGTACTTC.

The chain links TRBV6-2 or TRBV6-3 to TRBJ2-3; the D gene is possibly TRBD2 (5 bases). The CDR3 extends over 16 amino acids. Germline-derived CDR1 and CDR2 are MNHEY and SVGEGT. V was trimmed by 4 bases and J by 5 bases, leaving 19 bases between them. The CDR3 sequence: CASSSLDRGLGDTQYF. CDR3 sequence (DNA): TGTGCCAGCAGTTCCCTTGACCGCGGGTTGGGAGATACGCAGTATTTT.

V and J are TRBV5-1 and TRBJ2-7; 16 nucleotides align to TRBD2. Germline CDR1 and CDR2: SGHRS and YFSETQ. The V segment lost 4 bases and the J segment 5 bases; nucleotides outside the gene matches: 6. This CDR3 region has 16 residues. CDR3 nucleotides: TGCGCCAGCAGCAGGGGACTAGCGGGAGGGCCAGACGAGCAGTACTTC. It codes for CASSRGLAGGPDEQYF. Using reference TRBV5-1 and TRBJ2-7 for the parts outside the CDR3, the full variable domain is KAGVTQTPRYLIKTRGQQVTLSCSPISGHRSVSWYQQTPGQGLQFLFEYFSETQRNKGNFPGRFSGRQFSNSRSEMNVSTLELGDSALYLCASSRGLAGGPDEQYFGPGTRLTVT.

This clonotype was picked up many times. The gene calls are TRBV24-1 and TRBJ2-3; no firm D call. Germline CDR1 reads KGHDR; CDR2 reads SFDVKD. The germline V and J ends were trimmed by 2 bases and 7 bases, with 6 bases remaining between them. The CDR3 has 12 residues. The CDR3 coding sequence is TGTGCCACCAGTGATTCCTCCCATACGCAGTATTTT. As protein: CATSDSSHTQYF.

The gene calls are TRBV11-2 and TRBJ1-1; D gene uncertain. The CDR3 length is 13 residues. CDR1 is SGHAT, CDR2 FQNNGV, per germline. V was trimmed by 5 bases and J by 8 bases, leaving 15 bases between them. The CDR3 nucleotides are TGTGCCAGCAGCCAGGAAGCGGGTGGGGAAGCTTTCTTT. Translating gives CASSQEAGGEAFF.